A selection of T cell receptor beta chains follows, all from one sample in a study of T cells in Graves' hyperthyroidism and ophthalmopathy. In TCRdb, the multiplex PCR reads were re-called with MiXCR into one record per CDR3 protein. The sample consists of more than 600,000 distinct CDR3 sequences, around 17% of them appearing once. Material for sequencing was blood. The receptors here all came from a man aged 18 to 29 with Graves' hyperthyroidism. Both conserved end residues are part of each CDR3. Each record gives: D gene, J gene, V gene, clone size, CDR3 protein, CDR3 DNA. A D gene is named only where the DNA matches it firmly. Expanded clones get a size class; other rows say once, few or many, or leave the size out.

d_gene: -; j_gene: TRBJ1-5; v_gene: TRBV7-6; abundance: few; CDR3aa: CASSLGTPNLSNQPQHF; CDR3nt: TGTGCCAGCAGCTTAGGGACACCAAACCTTAGCAATCAGCCCCAGCATTTT
d_gene: TRBD1; j_gene: TRBJ2-7; v_gene: TRBV4-3; abundance: few; CDR3aa: CASSQGQGAYEQYF; CDR3nt: TGCGCCAGCAGCCAAGGACAGGGGGCTTACGAGCAGTACTTC
d_gene: TRBD2; j_gene: TRBJ2-1; v_gene: TRBV4-2; abundance: few; CDR3aa: CASSQPPQGLAGGNEQFF; CDR3nt: TGTGCCAGCAGCCAACCCCCGCAAGGGCTAGCGGGAGGGAATGAGCAGTTCTTC
d_gene: TRBD1; j_gene: TRBJ1-1; v_gene: TRBV5-1; abundance: few; CDR3aa: CASSPLPRQGPTEAFF; CDR3nt: TGCGCCAGCAGCCCCTTGCCGAGACAGGGGCCCACTGAAGCTTTCTTT
d_gene: TRBD1; j_gene: TRBJ1-2; v_gene: TRBV9; abundance: few; CDR3aa: CASSGQGVGYGYTF; CDR3nt: TGTGCCAGCAGCGGTCAGGGGGTTGGCTATGGCTACACCTTC
d_gene: -; j_gene: TRBJ2-3; v_gene: TRBV24-1; abundance: -; CDR3aa: CATGSLSTDTQYF; CDR3nt: TGTGCCACGGGCAGCCTTAGCACAGATACGCAGTATTTT
d_gene: -; j_gene: TRBJ1-2; v_gene: TRBV20-1; abundance: -; CDR3aa: CSAGDDFYGYTF; CDR3nt: TGCAGTGCTGGGGACGACTTCTATGGCTACACCTTC
d_gene: -; j_gene: TRBJ2-4; v_gene: TRBV25-1; abundance: few; CDR3aa: CASSDGYAKNIQYF; CDR3nt: TGTGCCAGCAGTGATGGATATGCCAAAAACATTCAGTACTTC
d_gene: TRBD1; j_gene: TRBJ1-2; v_gene: TRBV18; abundance: many; CDR3aa: CASSTDAGGGYTF; CDR3nt: TGTGCCAGCTCAACAGACGCAGGGGGTGGCTACACCTTC
d_gene: TRBD1; j_gene: TRBJ1-1; v_gene: TRBV18; abundance: -; CDR3aa: CASSPTGSSEAFF; CDR3nt: TGTGCCAGCTCCCCGACAGGGTCCTCCGAAGCTTTCTTT
d_gene: TRBD2; j_gene: TRBJ2-3; v_gene: TRBV27; abundance: -; CDR3aa: CASSTISPSGRTYLSTDTQYF; CDR3nt: TGTGCCAGCAGTACAATAAGCCCTAGCGGGAGAACCTACCTGAGCACAGATACGCAGTATTTT
d_gene: -; j_gene: TRBJ2-2; v_gene: TRBV7-9; abundance: -; CDR3aa: CASSRGQNLAGELFF; CDR3nt: TGTGCCAGCAGCCGCGGACAGAATCTTGCCGGGGAGCTGTTTTTT
d_gene: TRBD1; j_gene: TRBJ2-7; v_gene: TRBV7-9; abundance: many; CDR3aa: CASSFGTGRSYEQYF; CDR3nt: TGTGCCAGCAGCTTTGGGACAGGAAGAAGCTACGAGCAGTACTTC
d_gene: TRBD2; j_gene: TRBJ2-2; v_gene: TRBV20-1; abundance: few; CDR3aa: CSGAGGDTGELFF; CDR3nt: TGCAGTGGAGCGGGAGGGGACACCGGGGAGCTGTTTTTT